This T cell receptor (beta chain) was observed in a study of blood T cell repertoires in COVID-19. Overall study context: COVID-19 samples from acute and convalescent phases originated in the United States, Italy and Spain. PBMCs, B-cell-depleted T cells, or T cells provided the cDNA or gDNA that made up the material.

Looked up from germline, CDR1 is SGHKS and CDR2 is YYEKEE (reference sequence). The CDR3 is 14 residues long. Trimming took 2 bases from V and 1 from J, leaving 10 bases between them. Original handling: Cell counts per sample came from amplifying reference gene primers. Generated by immunoSEQ multiplex PCR, the TCRdb table keeps only in-frame clones and is missing some. Clonal size and the V and J genes are those of that table, whereas D and trimming came from the DNA. The sample shows about 120,000 clones, approximately 90% of them seen only once. Sequenced material: peripheral blood. The V gene is TRBV5-5, the J gene TRBJ2-7; tentative D call: TRBD2 (6 bases). The TCR sequence derives from a man aged 70-80 years with active or convalescent COVID-19. The CDR3 DNA reads TGTGCCAGCAGCTTTCGTGGGGGGTCCTACGAGCAGTACTTC. Translation: CASSFRGGSYEQYF. Using reference TRBV5-5 and TRBJ2-7 for the parts outside the CDR3, the full variable domain is DAGVTQSPTHLIKTRGQQVTLRCSPISGHKSVSWYQQVLGQGPQFIFQYYEKEERGRGNFPDRFSARQFPNYSSELNVNALLLGDSALYLCASSFRGGSYEQYFGPGTRLTVT.